The 5 T cell receptor beta chains below come from one sample, sequenced in a study of graft-versus-host responses after intestinal transplantation. Produced via immunoSEQ multiplex PCR; TCRdb's table is partial and in-frame only. The sample records about 98,000 clones, 86% being singletons. This material consisted of PBMCs, taken 255 days after intestinal transplant. The receptors were sampled from a human patient who received an intestinal transplant, so some T cells may come from the graft donor.

The V gene is TRBV19, the J gene TRBJ2-3, with 8 bases lining up with TRBD1. The ends lost 8 bases at V and 5 bases at J; junction bases unmatched: 9. The germline V gene encodes CDR1 LNHDA and CDR2 SQIVND (reference sequence). The CDR3 is made up of 14 amino acids. DNA of the CDR3: TGTGCCAGTCGGACAGGGTCTATGGAAGATACGCAGTATTTT. Translated, it gives CASRTGSMEDTQYF.

This clone was recorded once. This chain uses TRBV28 with TRBJ1-2; D is perhaps TRBD1 (6 bases). Per germline, CDR1 MDHEN and CDR2 SYDVKM. V lost 8 bases and J 4 bases, leaving 14 bases between the germline ends. The CDR3 spans 13 residues. The CDR3 here is CASQTGKSYGYTF. DNA for the CDR3: TGTGCCAGCCAAACAGGGAAATCCTATGGCTACACCTTC.

This rearrangement joins TRBV15 to TRBJ1-3; TRBD1 agrees at 11 bases. From germline, CDR1 is LNHNV and CDR2 YYDKDF (reference sequence). V dropped 2 bases and J dropped 7; count of bases not matched to a gene: 13. The CDR3 has 18 amino acids. CDR3 DNA sequence: TGTGCCACCAGCAGAACTGGGACAGGGGGAGTTGAGGAGAACACCATATATTTT. The encoded protein is CATSRTGTGGVEENTIYF.

This clone was seen more than once but under ten times. The gene calls are TRBV7-2 and TRBJ1-6; 7 bases agree with TRBD1. V was pared by 4 bases and J by 1 base, with 4 bases of the junction left unmatched. CDR1 and CDR2 (germline): SGHTA, FQGNSA. This CDR3 region has 16 residues. CDR3 amino acids: CASSSRQGSYNSPLHF. CDR3 sequence (DNA): TGTGCCAGCAGCTCTAGACAGGGTTCCTATAATTCACCCCTCCACTTT.

V usage is TRBV6-5 and J usage is TRBJ1-1, with a tentative D call TRBD1 (6 bases). The V gene's germline CDR1 is MNHEY and CDR2 SVGAGI. Trimming stripped 0 bases from V and 0 bases from J, with 8 bases between. This CDR3 is 15 amino acids long. CDR3 nucleotide sequence: TGTGCCAGCAGTTACTCGGGACAAATGAACACTGAAGCTTTCTTT. Translated: CASSYSGQMNTEAFF.